This T cell receptor beta chain was recovered during a study of blood T cell repertoires in COVID-19. Across the whole study: The samples span acute and convalescent COVID-19 from the United States, Italy and Spain. The analysed material was cDNA or gDNA that came from T cells, B-cell-depleted T cells, or PBMCs.

Germline CDR1 MNHEY, CDR2 SMNVEV (reference sequence). CDR3 length equals 16 residues. V was clipped by 5 bases and J by 4 bases, with 20 bases between them. This clone was observed a single time. Original processing notes: Reference gene primer amplification gave estimated nucleated cell counts. TCRdb keeps only in-frame clones here, not all; method: immunoSEQ multiplex PCR. D and trimming come from the DNA, and the V and J calls and clone size come from that table. The data hold fewer than 200,000 clones, with around four fifths observed a single time. This chain uses TRBV27 with TRBJ1-2; the D gene is possibly TRBD1 (6 bases). Sequenced: peripheral blood. This sequence originates from a woman aged 80 or over with COVID-19, enrolled during active disease. The CDR3 protein is CASSLFGSDSAYGYTF. The CDR3 DNA sequence: TGTGCCAGCAGTCTCTTCGGCTCGGACAGCGCCTATGGCTACACCTTC.